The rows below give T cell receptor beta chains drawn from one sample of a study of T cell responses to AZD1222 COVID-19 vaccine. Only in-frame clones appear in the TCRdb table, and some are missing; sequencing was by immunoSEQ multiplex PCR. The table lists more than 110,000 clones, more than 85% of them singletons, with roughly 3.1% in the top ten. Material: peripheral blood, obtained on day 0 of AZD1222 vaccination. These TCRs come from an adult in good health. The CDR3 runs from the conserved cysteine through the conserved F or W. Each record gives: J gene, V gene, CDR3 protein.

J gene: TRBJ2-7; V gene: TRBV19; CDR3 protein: CASSNIDEQYF
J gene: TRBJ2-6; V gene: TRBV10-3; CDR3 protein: CAISQELSGANVLTF
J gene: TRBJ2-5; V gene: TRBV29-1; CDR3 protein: CSVDSGTYGGTQYF
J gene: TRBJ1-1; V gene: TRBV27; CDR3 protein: CASSLVGGRAFF
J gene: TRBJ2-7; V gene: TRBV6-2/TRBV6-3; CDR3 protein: CASSFRGTVHYEQYF
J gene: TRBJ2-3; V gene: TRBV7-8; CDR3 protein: CASSLVASGRAADTQYF
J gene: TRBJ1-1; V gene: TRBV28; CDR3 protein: CASSLSASGQAFF
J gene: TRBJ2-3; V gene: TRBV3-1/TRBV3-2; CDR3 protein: CASSLGGSADTQYF
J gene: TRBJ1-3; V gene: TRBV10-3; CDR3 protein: CAISPTRDRMGSSGNTIYF
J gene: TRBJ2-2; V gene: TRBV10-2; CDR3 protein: CASSVPPSRPNTGELFF
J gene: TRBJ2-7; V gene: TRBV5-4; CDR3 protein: CASSPGTAFYEQYF
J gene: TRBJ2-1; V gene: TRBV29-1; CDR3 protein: CSVESPGTVKQFF
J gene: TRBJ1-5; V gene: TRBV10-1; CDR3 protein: CASSHDRDQPQHF
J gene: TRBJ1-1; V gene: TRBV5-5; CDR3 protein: CASSRRRLNTEAFF
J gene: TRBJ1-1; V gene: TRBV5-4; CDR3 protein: CASSFTSGNTEAFF
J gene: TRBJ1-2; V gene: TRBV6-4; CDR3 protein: CASSPGSPMGYTF
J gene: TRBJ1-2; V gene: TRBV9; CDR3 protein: CASSAGTANYGYTF
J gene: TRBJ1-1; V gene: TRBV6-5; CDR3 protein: CASRDFAGTEAFF
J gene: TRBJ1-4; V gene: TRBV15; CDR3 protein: CATSRDGGPSEKLFF
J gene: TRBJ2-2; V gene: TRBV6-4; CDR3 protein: CASSPGIAGELFF
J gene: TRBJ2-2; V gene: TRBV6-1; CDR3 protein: CASSDPGGWSTGELFF
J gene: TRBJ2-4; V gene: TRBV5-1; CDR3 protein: CASSLWPEAKNIQYF
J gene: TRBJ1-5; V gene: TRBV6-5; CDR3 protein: CASSQRGQPQHF
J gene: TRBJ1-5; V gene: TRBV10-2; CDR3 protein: CASSESIQGSNQPQHF
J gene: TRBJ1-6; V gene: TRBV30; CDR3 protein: CAWSVPRTLGGSPLHF
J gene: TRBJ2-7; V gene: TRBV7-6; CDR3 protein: CASSLEAPSGNYEQYF
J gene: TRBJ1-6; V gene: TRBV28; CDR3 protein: CASSLRQGNGFNSPLHF